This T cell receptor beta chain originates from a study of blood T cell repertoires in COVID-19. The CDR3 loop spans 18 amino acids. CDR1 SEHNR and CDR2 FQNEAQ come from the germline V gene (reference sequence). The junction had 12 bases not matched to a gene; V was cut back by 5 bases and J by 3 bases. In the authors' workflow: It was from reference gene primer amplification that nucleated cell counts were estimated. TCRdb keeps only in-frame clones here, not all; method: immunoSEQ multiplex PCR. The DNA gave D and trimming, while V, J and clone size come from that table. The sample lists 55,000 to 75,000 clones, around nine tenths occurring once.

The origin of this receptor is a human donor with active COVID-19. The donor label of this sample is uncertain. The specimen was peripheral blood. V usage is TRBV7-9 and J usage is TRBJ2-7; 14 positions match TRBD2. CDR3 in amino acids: CASSPSGTSGSLDYEQYF. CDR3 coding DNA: TGTGCCAGCAGCCCCTCCGGGACTAGCGGGAGTTTGGACTACGAGCAGTACTTC.